This passage covers 21 T cell receptor beta chains from one sample sequenced in a study of T cells in women clearing cervical HPV infection. Profiling relied on immunoSEQ multiplex PCR, and the TCRdb table lists in-frame clones only, not all of them. The table for this sample gives just under 35,000 clones. The sequencing sample was made of blood buffy coat. Every receptor here comes from a woman aged 18 to 75 with a cervical HPV16 infection that either progressed to CIN3+ or cleared (not recorded which).

In the case of this clone: The read is 3 residues too short to cover the CDR3 end, so that end is filled in from the germline J gene. V gene TRBV2 combines with J gene TRBJ1-1; D not certain. The CDR3 has 13 amino acids. Deletions cut 4 bases from V and 4 bases from J, with 10 bases between. Germline CDR1 reads SNHLY; CDR2 reads FYNNEI. The DNA read from the CDR3 is TGTGCCAGCAGTGCAGAAGGCGGCACTGAA. Residues: CASSAEGGTE. The complete CDR3 protein is CASSAEGGTEAFF.

As for this clone: The read falls 3 residues short of the CDR3 end, and the missing part is taken from the germline J gene. The chain has TRBV18 and TRBJ2-3, with 7 nucleotides matching TRBD2. Germline V CDR1 and CDR2: KGHSH, LQKENI. The CDR3 loop spans 19 amino acids. This chain's CDR3 is CASSPRGRGTKSSTRTQYF. The part of the CDR3 DNA that was read is TGTGCCAGCTCACCAAGAGGGCGGGGGACCAAGAGTTCTACCCGGACG.

CDR3 bases read: TGCAGTGCTAGAAAGTTGCGACTAGCCAAAAACATT. Residues: CSARKLRLAKNI. From start to end, the CDR3 is CSARKLRLAKNIQYF. The V and J genes are TRBV20-1 and TRBJ2-4, with D hard to call. Read data end 3 residues before the CDR3 end; the end is taken from the germline J gene. Trimming cost V 2 bases and J 0 bases, with 11 bases left between them. The CDR3 loop spans 15 amino acids. CDR1 is DFQATT, CDR2 SNEGSKA, per germline (reference sequence).

To note about this clone: The read comes to an end 3 residues before the CDR3 does, leaving the germline J gene to fill in the end. The rearrangement links TRBV7-2 to TRBJ2-2; TRBD1 agrees at 8 bases. CDR1 SGHTA and CDR2 FQGNSA come from the germline V gene. The CDR3 loop spans 15 amino acids. V shed 8 bases, J shed 1 base, and the junction held 6 bases outside the gene matches. The CDR3: CASRPGTGNTGELFF. Partial CDR3 DNA: TGTGCCAGCCGGCCCGGGACAGGGAACACCGGGGAG.

A remark on this clone: The CDR3 end is not reached by the read, which stops 3 residues before it; the germline J gene fills it in. This chain connects TRBV18 to TRBJ2-1, with D possibly being TRBD1 (6 bases). V dropped 2 bases and J dropped 8 bases, with 22 bases sitting between them. Germline V CDR1 and CDR2: KGHSH, LQKENI. The CDR3 spans 17 residues. The sequenced part of the CDR3 DNA is TGTGCCAGCTCACCAGAGAAACAGGGATGGAGCTTTGATGAG. Translated, it gives CASSPEKQGWSFDE. The full CDR3 is CASSPEKQGWSFDEQFF.

Of note for this clone: The read falls 3 residues short of the CDR3 end, and the missing part is taken from the germline J gene. The chain joins TRBV19 to TRBJ1-1; tentative D call: TRBD1 (6 bases). V was pared by 10 bases and J by 5 bases, with 17 bases between. The CDR3 is 13 amino acids. Germline CDR1 is LNHDA and CDR2 is SQIVND (reference sequence). The chain's CDR3 is CATQDRTGTEAFF. The part of the CDR3 DNA that was read is TGTGCCACCCAAGATCGAACAGGGACTGAA. Together with reference TRBV19 and TRBJ1-1, the CDR3 gives the full variable domain: DGGITQSPKYLFRKEGQNVTLSCEQNLNHDAMYWYRQDPGQGLRLIYYSQIVNDFQKGDIAEGYSVSREKKESFPLTVTSAQKNPTAFYLCATQDRTGTEAFFGQGTRLTVV.

As concerns this clone: The missing CDR3 end, 3 residues past where the read stops, is filled in from the germline J gene. This rearrangement joins TRBV20-1 to TRBJ2-5; TRBD1 aligns across 8 bases. V was pared by 3 bases and J by 5 bases, with 14 bases of the junction left unmatched. This CDR3 region has 16 residues. Germline CDR1 is DFQATT and CDR2 is SNEGSKA (reference sequence). CDR3 DNA (partial): TGCAGTGCTAGGGGATCCGGAGGACAGGGCGGCGAGACC. Residues: CSARGSGGQGGET. The whole CDR3 sequence reads CSARGSGGQGGETQYF.

As to this clone: The missing CDR3 end, 3 residues past where the read stops, is filled in from the germline J gene. The V gene is TRBV10-2, the J gene TRBJ1-2; TRBD1 matches at 7 bases. After removal of 0 bases from V and 4 bases from J, the junction contained 5 bases not matched to a gene. Germline V CDR1 and CDR2: WSHSY, SAAADI. The CDR3 is made up of 15 amino acids. The part of the CDR3 DNA that was read is TGCGCCAGCAGTGAGTCCCTCAGGGGGGCCTATGGC. It translates to CASSESLRGAYG. From start to end, the CDR3 is CASSESLRGAYGYTF.

Regarding this clone: The read terminates 3 residues before the CDR3 end, so the remaining end is supplied by the germline J gene. This chain connects TRBV6-4 to TRBJ1-6, with D maybe TRBD1 (6 bases). This CDR3 has 14 residues. The V gene's germline CDR1 is MRHNA and CDR2 SNTAGT. V was trimmed by 5 bases and J by 6 bases, leaving 11 bases between them. CDR3 DNA, as far as it was read: TGTGCCAGCAGTAAAGACAGGAGTAATTCACCC. Protein product: CASSKDRSNSP. Given in full, the CDR3 is CASSKDRSNSPLHF.

About this clone: The observed sequence ends 3 residues before the CDR3 terminus, with the missing tail filled in from the germline J gene. The chain employs TRBV5-1 and TRBJ2-7; TRBD1 matches 10 bases. Germline V gene data show CDR1 as SGHRS and CDR2 as YFSETQ. The CDR3 extends over 14 amino acids. V was clipped by 2 bases and J by 4 bases; unmatched bases: 3. The CDR3 loop reads CASSLDRGLYEQYF. The sequenced part of the CDR3 DNA is TGCGCCAGCAGCTTAGACAGGGGGCTTTACGAG.

With regard to this clone: The missing CDR3 end, 3 residues past where the read stops, is filled in from the germline J gene. The chain combines TRBV7-8 with TRBJ2-1, with D possibly matching TRBD2 (7 bases). The germline V and J ends were trimmed by 6 bases and 2 bases, with 14 bases remaining between them. The germline V gene encodes CDR1 SGHVS and CDR2 FQNEAQ. The CDR3 length is 15 residues. The CDR3 here is CASSFMGGPYNEQFF. CDR3 bases read: TGTGCCAGCAGTTTTATGGGGGGGCCCTACAATGAG.

With regard to this clone: The CDR3 is cut off 3 residues early in the read; its end comes from the germline J gene. The chain combines TRBV6-2 or TRBV6-3 with TRBJ2-7; weak D call: TRBD2 (5 bases). V was cut by 5 bases and J by 3 bases, with 20 bases left in between. The CDR3 sequence is 16 residues long. In germline, CDR1 is MNHEY, CDR2 SVGEGT. CDR3: CASSAPPDHRGYEQYF. The part of the CDR3 DNA that was read is TGTGCCAGCAGTGCCCCGCCAGACCATCGGGGCTACGAG.

As for this clone: The junction shows a germline mismatch at one end, possibly a read error. The CDR3 goes on 3 residues after the read ends, and that part is filled in from the germline J gene. The chain uses TRBV6-1 and TRBJ1-1; a possible D gene is TRBD1 (5 bases). CDR1 and CDR2 from the germline V gene are MNHNS and SASEGT. The CDR3 has 13 amino acids. CDR3 DNA (partial): TGTGCCACCAGTGGGCAGGGTAATACTGAA. Its protein is CATSGQGNTE. The CDR3 reads in full as CATSGQGNTEAFF.

A note on this clone: From the germline J gene comes the end of the CDR3, since the read stops 3 residues before it. The chain couples TRBV5-1 to TRBJ1-1, with D possibly being TRBD1 (5 bases). The CDR3 runs to 13 residues. V lost 4 bases to trimming and J lost 4 bases, with 11 bases between them. In germline, CDR1 is SGHRS, CDR2 YFSETQ. Incomplete CDR3 DNA: TGCGCCAGCAGCAACCCCGGGGGCACTGAA. It encodes CASSNPGGTE. The CDR3 in its entirety is CASSNPGGTEAFF. Filled out from reference TRBV5-1 and TRBJ1-1, the complete variable domain reads KAGVTQTPRYLIKTRGQQVTLSCSPISGHRSVSWYQQTPGQGLQFLFEYFSETQRNKGNFPGRFSGRQFSNSRSEMNVSTLELGDSALYLCASSNPGGTEAFFGQGTRLTVV.

Regarding this clone: The missing CDR3 end, 3 residues past where the read stops, is filled in from the germline J gene. V is TRBV6-1 and J is TRBJ2-2; D gene ambiguous. The germline V gene encodes CDR1 MNHNS and CDR2 SASEGT. The CDR3 runs 14 residues. V shed 2 bases and J shed 4 bases, with 8 bases lying between them. The CDR3 sequence: CASSEFELTGELFF. The part of the CDR3 DNA that was read is TGTGCCAGCAGTGAATTCGAGCTCACCGGGGAG.

About this clone: The read gets to within 3 residues of the CDR3 end, and the germline J gene fills in the rest. J is TRBJ2-6 and V is TRBV7-2; D is perhaps TRBD1 (6 bases). V was shortened by 0 bases and J by 1 base, with 10 bases between the two germline ends. The CDR3 spans 17 residues. Germline CDR1 and CDR2: SGHTA and FQGNSA. The CDR3 sequence is CASSLASTGSGANVLTF. The covered CDR3 bases are TGTGCCAGCAGCTTAGCCTCAACAGGGTCTGGGGCCAACGTC.

As to this clone: The read gets to within 3 residues of the CDR3 end, and the germline J gene fills in the rest. J is TRBJ1-1 and V is TRBV28; D might be TRBD1 (6 bases). The CDR3 totals 17 residues. Deletions cut 5 bases from V and 1 base from J, with 20 bases between. Germline CDR1 reads MDHEN; CDR2 reads SYDVKM. The covered CDR3 bases are TGTGCCAGCAGTCAACCCGGGGGGCAGCGAAGGAACACTGAA. Translating it yields CASSQPGGQRRNTE. The whole CDR3 is CASSQPGGQRRNTEAFF.

Partial CDR3 DNA: TGTGCCAGCAATCGCAGCGGTCTGAATGGTTCACCC. This gives the protein CASNRSGLNGSP. The whole CDR3 protein is CASNRSGLNGSPLHF. V and J are TRBV27 and TRBJ1-6, with D uncertain. The read ends 3 residues before the CDR3 terminus; that terminus is restored from the germline J gene. Germline V gene data show CDR1 as MNHEY and CDR2 as SMNVEV (reference sequence). Trimming left V 7 bases short and J 9 bases short, with 19 bases between. This CDR3 is built from 15 residues.

To note about this clone: The read ends 3 residues shy of where the CDR3 ends; the end is completed using the germline J gene. The V call is TRBV18, the J call TRBJ1-2; possible D gene TRBD1, 5 bases. The CDR3 has 13 residues. Germline CDR1 KGHSH, CDR2 LQKENI. The CDR3 bases that were read are TGTGCCAGCTCACCAGGGGCGGCTCGGGGC. This translates into CASSPGAARG. The entire CDR3 protein reads CASSPGAARGYTF.

The CDR3: CSARWNTEAFF. CDR3 bases read: TGCAGTGCGAGGTGGAACACTGAA. J is TRBJ1-1 and V is TRBV20-1; the D is unclear. The CDR3 end is not reached by the read, which stops 3 residues before it; the germline J gene fills it in. The CDR3 has 11 residues. The germline V and J ends were trimmed by 6 bases and 1 base, with 6 bases remaining between them. Germline CDR1 reads DFQATT; CDR2 reads SNEGSKA (reference sequence).

Points on this clone: The read ends 3 residues before the CDR3 terminus; that terminus is restored from the germline J gene. The chain couples TRBV4-2 to TRBJ2-7, with 12 bases identical to TRBD2. V shed 0 bases, J shed 5 bases, and the junction held 5 bases outside the gene matches. This CDR3 comprises 16 residues. Germline V gene data show CDR1 as LGHNA and CDR2 as YNFKEQ. The sequenced CDR3 bases are TGTGCCAGCAGCCAAGATAGACTAGCGGGAGTCAACGAG. The encoded protein is CASSQDRLAGVNE. The whole CDR3 region reads CASSQDRLAGVNEQYF.